This T cell receptor (beta chain) is drawn from a study of cytomegalovirus exposure and HLA in healthy donors. Study-wide findings and caveats: Analysis performed later found over 15,000 TCR beta sequences associated with HLA alleles at 0.05 false discovery rate. Versus the approximately 700-donor mean, an Asian-associated ancestry cluster reportedly showed fewer N-insertions in a later analysis. Investigators reported some 150 TCR beta chains as tied to cytomegalovirus.

Of note for this clone: Its specificity is not known.

The primer mix had 60 Vbeta and 13 Jbeta primers. TCRdb keeps only in-frame clones here, not all; method: immunoSEQ multiplex PCR. The sample has 150,000 or so clones, 74% seen once. Donors were ostensibly healthy at sampling, although undocumented immune exposures were probable. Sample: PBMCs. This clonotype originated in a male donor in good health and CMV-seronegative.

For the CDR3, the DNA is TGCGCCAGCAGCCAAGATGGTAGGGGGTCGGCTGGAAACACCATATATTTT. Translation gives CASSQDGRGSAGNTIYF. The chain combines TRBV4-3 with TRBJ1-3; TRBD1 is a possible D gene (6 bases). Trimming removed 0 bases from V and 2 bases from J, with 14 bases in between. The germline V gene has CDR1 LGHNA and CDR2 YSLEER. CDR3 length: 17 amino acids.